This TCR beta chain was documented in a study of patients and donors after allogeneic stem cell transplantation. In TCRdb, the RT-PCR reads were re-called with MiXCR into one record per CDR3 protein. The sample has about a million distinct CDR3 sequences; roughly 17% are singletons. This clonotype was observed a handful of times. The J segment lost 6 bases and the V segment lost 3 bases, leaving 6 bases of the junction unmatched. This CDR3 is built from 14 residues. The germline gives CDR1 SGDLS, CDR2 YYNGEE. The specimen sequenced was blood, either unsorted or a sorted T cell fraction (not recorded which). The V and J genes are TRBV9 and TRBJ1-2; 9 bases match TRBD1. The TCR originated in a human donor who was either an allogeneic HSCT recipient or a stem cell or donor lymphocyte infusion donor (not recorded which). It is not recorded whose cells these are; they may come from a transplant donor. The CDR3 DNA follows: TGTGCCAGCAGCGGTTCGGGACAGGGTCATGGCTACACCTTC. Encoded protein: CASSGSGQGHGYTF.